The present TCR beta chain was sequenced within a study of vaccination effects on CD4 cells after COVID-19. General study points: Late in the post-vaccination period, infection-induced and vaccine-induced clones underwent marked clonal contraction.

For this clone: Its matching antigen is unknown.

Antigen-specific CD4+ T cell clonotypes were called by their expansion after viral peptide-pool culture in ViraFEST. Following an approximately ten-day culture, CD4+ T cells were purified. Of the BNT162b2 and mRNA-1273 vaccines, participants received two doses of one or the other. A few million PBMC were seeded per well and grown in the presence of roughly 10 IU/ml IL-2 and around 10 ug/ml peptides. Cultures received IL-2 medium that replaced half the medium on days 3 and 7. Here immunoSEQ multiplex PCR was the method, and the copy in TCRdb shows in-frame clones only, minus some. The profile shows tens of thousands of clones, 80% to 85% of them singletons. CDR1 is MRHNA and CDR2 is SNTAGT in the germline V gene. The length of the CDR3 is 19 residues. Trimming pared 0 bases from V and 0 bases from J, leaving 18 bases between.

The rearrangement uses TRBV6-4 and TRBJ2-1, with D perhaps TRBD1 (8 bases). This TCR came from a human donor who received a COVID-19 vaccine. This specimen was CD4+ T cells from PBMCs cultured with HCoV-229E spike peptides, taken after COVID-19 vaccination. CDR3 residues: CASSDSPYRGGSSYNEQFF. The CDR3 DNA reads as TGTGCCAGCAGTGACTCTCCATACAGGGGGGGTAGCTCCTACAATGAGCAGTTCTTC.